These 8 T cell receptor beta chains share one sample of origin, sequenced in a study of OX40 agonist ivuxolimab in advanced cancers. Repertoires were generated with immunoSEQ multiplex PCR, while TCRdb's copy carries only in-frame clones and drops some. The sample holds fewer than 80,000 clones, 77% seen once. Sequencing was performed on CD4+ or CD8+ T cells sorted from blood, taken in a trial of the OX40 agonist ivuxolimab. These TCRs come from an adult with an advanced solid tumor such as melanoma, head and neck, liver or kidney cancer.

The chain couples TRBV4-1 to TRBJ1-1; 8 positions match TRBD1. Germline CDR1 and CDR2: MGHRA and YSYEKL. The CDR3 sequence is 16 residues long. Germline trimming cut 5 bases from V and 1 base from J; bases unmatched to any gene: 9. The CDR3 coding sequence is TGCGCCAGCAGCAACAGGCAGGGGGCGGGGAACACTGAAGCTTTCTTT. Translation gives CASSNRQGAGNTEAFF.

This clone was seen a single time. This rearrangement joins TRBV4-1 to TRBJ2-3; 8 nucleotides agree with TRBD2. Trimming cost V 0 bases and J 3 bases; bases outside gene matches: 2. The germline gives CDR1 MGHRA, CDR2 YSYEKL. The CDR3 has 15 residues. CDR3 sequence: CASSQDGGGTDTQYF. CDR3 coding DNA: TGCGCCAGCAGCCAAGACGGCGGGGGGACAGATACGCAGTATTTT.

CDR3 coding DNA: TGCGCCAGCAGCGGGTCGGGACAGAACACTGAAGCTTTCTTT. Translating it yields CASSGSGQNTEAFF. The rearrangement joins TRBV5-1 to TRBJ1-1; weak D call: TRBD1 (6 bases). Trimming removed 4 bases at V and 1 base at J, with 11 bases between. Germline V gives CDR1 SGHRS, CDR2 YFSETQ. This CDR3 is built from 14 residues.

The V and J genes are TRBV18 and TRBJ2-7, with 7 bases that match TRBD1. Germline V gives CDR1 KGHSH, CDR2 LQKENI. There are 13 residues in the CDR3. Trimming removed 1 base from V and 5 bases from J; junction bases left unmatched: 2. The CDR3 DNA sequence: TGTGCCAGCTCACCACGTGGGACAGACGAGCAGTACTTC. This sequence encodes CASSPRGTDEQYF. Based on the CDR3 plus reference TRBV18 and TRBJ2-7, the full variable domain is NAGVMQNPRHLVRRRGQEARLRCSPMKGHSHVYWYRQLPEEGLKFMVYLQKENIIDESGMPKERFSAEFPKEGPSILRIQQVVRGDSAAYFCASSPRGTDEQYFGPGTRLTVT.

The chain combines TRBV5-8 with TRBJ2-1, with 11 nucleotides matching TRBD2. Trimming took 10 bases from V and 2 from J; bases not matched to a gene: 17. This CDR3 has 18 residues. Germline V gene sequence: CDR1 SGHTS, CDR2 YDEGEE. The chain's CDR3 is CADMTSGIRGGTYNEQFF. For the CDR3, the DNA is TGTGCCGACATGACTAGCGGGATAAGAGGGGGCACCTACAATGAGCAGTTCTTC.

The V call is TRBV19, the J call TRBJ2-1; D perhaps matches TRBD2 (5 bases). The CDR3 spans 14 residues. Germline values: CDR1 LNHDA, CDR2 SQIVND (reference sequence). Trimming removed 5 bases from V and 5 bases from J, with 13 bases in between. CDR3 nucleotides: TGTGCCAGTAGTGCCCGGGGTATCAACAATGAGCAGTTCTTC. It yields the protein CASSARGINNEQFF.

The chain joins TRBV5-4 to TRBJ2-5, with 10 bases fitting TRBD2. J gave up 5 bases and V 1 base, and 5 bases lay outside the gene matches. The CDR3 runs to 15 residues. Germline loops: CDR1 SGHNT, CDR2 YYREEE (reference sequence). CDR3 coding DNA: TGTGCCAGCAGCTTGACTAGCGGGGAAGACGAGACCCAGTACTTC. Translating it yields CASSLTSGEDETQYF.

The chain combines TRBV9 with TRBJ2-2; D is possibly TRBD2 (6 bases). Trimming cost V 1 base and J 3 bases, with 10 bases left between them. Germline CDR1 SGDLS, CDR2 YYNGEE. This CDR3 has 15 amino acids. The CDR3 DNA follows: TGTGCCAGCAGCGTATCCGGGGGAGACACCGGGGAGCTGTTTTTT. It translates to CASSVSGGDTGELFF.